Listed here are 27 T cell receptor beta chains from one sample, sequenced in a study of Ad26.COV2.S vaccination and SARS-CoV-2 variants. Sample treatment: around 19 received Ad26.COV2.S at low or high dose, single or two shots; several received placebo; per-sample allocation not given. Samples analyzed were those drawn on day 63 after the first vaccine or placebo injection. Profiled with immunoSEQ multiplex PCR; TCRdb holds only in-frame clones, not every one. This table holds 350,000 to 450,000 clones, around 91% found once. Sequenced here: peripheral blood, sampled in a trial of Ad26.COV2.S vaccine versus placebo. The receptors derive from a person aged 18 to 59 who received the Ad26.COV2.S COVID-19 vaccine or a placebo.

The V call is TRBV7-3, the J call TRBJ2-7; D is perhaps TRBD2 (6 bases). The germline V gene has CDR1 SGHTA and CDR2 FQGTGA. The V end was cut by 4 bases, the J end by 7 bases, with 20 bases between. CDR3 size: 15 residues. CDR3: CASSSAGLYREEQYF. CDR3 nucleotides: TGTGCCAGCAGCTCGGCGGGACTCTACCGGGAAGAGCAGTACTTC.

The V call is TRBV25-1, the J call TRBJ2-4, with 7 bases that match TRBD1. V was clipped by 10 bases and J by 6 bases; unmatched bases: 6. This CDR3 contains 12 residues. Germline loops: CDR1 MGHDK, CDR2 SYGVNS. The CDR3 DNA sequence: TGTGCCACCTCGGGACAGACAAACATTCAGTACTTC. Translation: CATSGQTNIQYF.

The rearrangement joins TRBV30 to TRBJ1-6, with D possibly matching TRBD1 (6 bases). Germline-derived CDR1 and CDR2 are GTSNPN and SVGIG (reference sequence). Trimming removed 7 bases from V and 6 bases from J, with 13 bases in between. The CDR3 totals 13 residues. The CDR3 coding sequence is TGTGCCTATCTAACAGGGTCTAATTCACCCCTCCACTTT. Its translation: CAYLTGSNSPLHF.

This rearrangement joins TRBV18 to TRBJ2-5; D gene unclear. The CDR3 is 12 amino acids. V dropped 6 bases and J dropped 0 bases, with 5 bases sitting between them. The germline V gene encodes CDR1 KGHSH and CDR2 LQKENI. The CDR3 DNA is TGTGCCAGCTCCTCGTACCAAGAGACCCAGTACTTC. Translated, it gives CASSSYQETQYF.

V and J are TRBV7-9 and TRBJ1-4; possibly TRBD1 for D (6 bases). From germline, CDR1 is SEHNR and CDR2 FQNEAQ (reference sequence). The CDR3 loop spans 18 amino acids. The ends were cut back, 4 bases at V and 8 bases at J, with 26 bases in the middle. The CDR3 bases are TGTGCCAGCAGCTCGCTAACCGGGACACACTTAAGGGGGGAAAAACTGTTTTTT. Residues: CASSSLTGTHLRGEKLFF.

The genes are TRBV6-1 and TRBJ2-1; 10 bases are shared with TRBD2. The CDR3 extends over 15 amino acids. Germline assignment: CDR1 MNHNS and CDR2 SASEGT. The ends lost 2 bases at V and 9 bases at J; junction bases unmatched: 7. CDR3: CASSELAGVRGEQFF. For the CDR3, the DNA is TGTGCCAGCAGTGAACTAGCGGGAGTGAGGGGTGAGCAGTTCTTC.

The CDR3 region has the DNA TGTGCCAGAAGCTTGGGGGAGAGCACAGATACGCAGTATTTT. Protein product: CARSLGESTDTQYF. The chain employs TRBV5-3 and TRBJ2-3, with a tentative D call TRBD2 (5 bases). TRBV5-3 is labeled an ORF, and its function is uncertain. Trimming shortened V by 0 bases and J by 0 bases, and 5 bases separated the two germline ends. This CDR3 is built from 14 residues.

The rearrangement joins TRBV7-8 to TRBJ1-1; D is ambiguous. The CDR3 is made up of 14 amino acids. Trimming removed 5 bases from V and 0 bases from J, with 10 bases in between. Germline CDR1 SGHVS, CDR2 FQNEAQ. The CDR3, as DNA: TGTGCCAGCAGCGCCAACAGCATGAACACTGAAGCTTTCTTT. It codes for CASSANSMNTEAFF.

This clone was observed at least ten times. J is TRBJ2-7 and V is TRBV10-3; D gene ambiguous. CDR3 length equals 15 residues. With 3 bases removed from V and 2 bases from J, the gap between germline ends came to 14 bases. CDR1 and CDR2 (germline): ENHRY, SYGVKD. CDR3 protein: CAISDGMPRPYEQYF. Written as DNA, the CDR3 is TGTGCCATCAGTGATGGGATGCCCAGACCCTACGAGCAGTACTTC.

This chain connects TRBV18 to TRBJ2-5, with D uncertain. The germline gives CDR1 KGHSH, CDR2 LQKENI. The CDR3 is 12 residues long. Trimming removed 2 bases from V and 7 bases from J, with 8 bases in between. The CDR3 nucleotides read TGTGCCAGCTCACCAGAAGTTGGGACCCAGTACTTC. It codes for CASSPEVGTQYF.

V and J are TRBV21-1 and TRBJ1-1; whether TRBD1, the table's D call, matches the DNA was not checked. TRBV21-1 is a documented pseudogene. The CDR3 has 14 residues. CDR3 protein: CASSTDRVCTEAFF. In DNA form, the CDR3 reads TGTGCCAGCAGCACAGACAGGGTATGCACTGAAGCTTTCTTT.

This clone came up once. This chain joins TRBV6-2 or TRBV6-3 and TRBJ2-1, with D perhaps matching TRBD2 (5 bases). CDR1 is MNHEY and CDR2 is SVGEGT in the germline V gene. V was cut by 4 bases and J by 3 bases, with 13 bases left in between. This CDR3 has 15 residues. The CDR3 sequence: CASSSRGPDYNEQFF. In nucleotides, the CDR3 is TGTGCCAGCAGTTCCCGCGGGCCTGACTACAATGAGCAGTTCTTC.

The rearrangement links TRBV6-4 to TRBJ2-2; D ambiguous. V lost 6 bases, J lost 2 bases, and 7 bases lay in between. The CDR3 is 13 amino acids. Looked up from germline, CDR1 is MRHNA and CDR2 is SNTAGT. The CDR3 coding sequence is TGTGCCAGCAGCGAGGCAAACACCGGGGAGCTGTTTTTT. This codes for CASSEANTGELFF.

This chain links TRBV12-5 with TRBJ2-5, with 11 bases fitting TRBD2. Trimming at V came to 9 bases and at J to 4 bases, leaving 7 bases not matched to a gene. This CDR3 is built from 14 residues. The germline V gene encodes CDR1 LGHNT and CDR2 FRNRAP. The CDR3 spells CARIAGGPTETQYF. The DNA for the CDR3 is TGTGCTAGGATAGCGGGAGGGCCGACAGAGACCCAGTACTTC.

The chain uses TRBV19 and TRBJ1-1, with TRBD1 as a possible D gene (5 bases). Trimming removed 3 bases at V and 4 bases at J, with 18 bases between. From germline, CDR1 is LNHDA and CDR2 SQIVND (reference sequence). The length of the CDR3 is 16 residues. The CDR3 sequence is CASSIFAGKVGTEAFF. The CDR3 DNA sequence: TGTGCCAGTAGTATCTTCGCAGGGAAGGTGGGCACTGAAGCTTTCTTT.

The chain couples TRBV5-4 to TRBJ1-2; 9 bases are a match to TRBD1. The CDR3 has 17 amino acids. Germline V CDR1 and CDR2: SGHNT, YYREEE (reference sequence). Trimming removed 0 bases from V and 1 base from J; junction bases left unmatched: 7. DNA for the CDR3: TGTGCCAGCAGCTTGGGACTCGGGACAGGGCTTAACTATGGCTACACCTTC. Translation: CASSLGLGTGLNYGYTF.

The chain employs TRBV6-5 and TRBJ1-5; possible D gene TRBD1, 6 bases. Per germline, CDR1 MNHEY and CDR2 SVGAGI. The CDR3 runs to 13 residues. V was cut by 2 bases and J by 9 bases, with 11 bases left in between. CDR3 amino acids: CASSYGGKGPQHF. CDR3 in DNA: TGTGCCAGCAGTTACGGGGGCAAGGGGCCCCAGCATTTT.

In this sample, this clone turned up once. The CDR3 DNA reads TGTGCCATCAGCCCGGGAGGGAGCCCAGATACGCAGTATTTT. This codes for CAISPGGSPDTQYF. V usage is TRBV10-3 and J usage is TRBJ2-3; 8 bases map to TRBD2. Germline CDR1 and CDR2: ENHRY and SYGVKD. Unmatched junction bases numbered 6, after V lost 6 bases and J lost 4 bases. CDR3 length equals 14 residues.

The rearrangement links TRBV5-4 to TRBJ2-1; 7 bases are shared with TRBD2. V shed 9 bases, J shed 0 bases, and the junction held 9 bases outside the gene matches. There are 15 residues in the CDR3. The germline V gene encodes CDR1 SGHNT and CDR2 YYREEE (reference sequence). As DNA, the CDR3 is TGTGCCACCCATAGCGGGTCGAGCTCCTACAATGAGCAGTTCTTC. It codes for CATHSGSSSYNEQFF.

V and J are TRBV6-5 and TRBJ2-1; 9 bases align to TRBD2. CDR3 length equals 14 residues. V shed 2 bases and J 13 bases; nucleotides not matched to a gene: 9. CDR1 MNHEY and CDR2 SVGAGI come from the germline V gene. The CDR3 protein is CASSYPGIAGVQFF. The CDR3 region has the DNA TGTGCCAGCAGTTACCCAGGGATAGCGGGAGTTCAGTTCTTC.

The V gene is TRBV7-8, the J gene TRBJ2-7; D may be TRBD1 (6 bases). The CDR3 is 14 residues long. Germline V gives CDR1 SGHVS, CDR2 FQNEAQ. V dropped 7 bases and J dropped 2 bases, with 15 bases sitting between them. The CDR3 nucleotides read TGTGCCAGCACCACAGGGCTGCGACCCTACGAGCAGTACTTC. Protein product: CASTTGLRPYEQYF.

The chain employs TRBV11-3 and TRBJ1-1; 9 bases fit TRBD1. The CDR3 loop spans 14 amino acids. Germline V CDR1 and CDR2: SGHNT, YENEEA. J gave up 11 bases and V 2 bases, and 9 bases lay outside the gene matches. Written as DNA, the CDR3 is TGTGCCAGCAGCTTAAACAGGGGGCGTGATAGGGCTTTCTTT. Translated: CASSLNRGRDRAFF.

This clone has a single count. This sequence joins TRBV27 and TRBJ2-1; 9 nucleotides align to TRBD2. The ends lost 4 bases at V and 8 bases at J; junction bases unmatched: 3. The CDR3 totals 13 residues. Germline lookup yields CDR1 MNHEY and CDR2 SMNVEV (reference sequence). In DNA form, the CDR3 reads TGTGCCAGCAGTTCCGGGACTAGCCATGAGCAGTTCTTC. The encoded protein is CASSSGTSHEQFF.

This rearrangement joins TRBV14 to TRBJ1-1; D call uncertain. The CDR3 covers 14 residues. Between the trimmed V and J ends, which lost 4 bases and 3 bases, there was a span of 12 bases. Germline V lookup: CDR1 SGHDN, CDR2 FVKESK. CDR3 nucleotide sequence: TGTGCCAGCAGCCCAAAAAGCTGGGACACTGAAGCTTTCTTT. It yields the protein CASSPKSWDTEAFF.

The gene calls are TRBV6-2 or TRBV6-3 and TRBJ2-5; D is unclear. V was cut by 5 bases and J by 7 bases, with 8 bases left in between. Germline-derived CDR1 and CDR2 are MNHEY and SVGEGT. CDR3 length: 11 amino acids. The CDR3 protein is CASSPSGTQYF. The CDR3 DNA is TGTGCCAGCAGTCCCTCGGGGACCCAGTACTTC.

The chain recombines TRBV5-4 with TRBJ2-1, with 9 bases aligning to TRBD1. V was clipped by 5 bases and J by 10 bases; unmatched bases: 13. Germline V lookup: CDR1 SGHNT, CDR2 YYREEE (reference sequence). The CDR3 has 15 residues. This CDR3 is CASSPIQQTGGEQFF. The CDR3 DNA is TGTGCCAGCAGTCCTATCCAACAGACAGGGGGGGAGCAGTTCTTC. The full variable domain, its missing parts supplied by reference TRBV5-4 and TRBJ2-1, is ETGVTQSPTHLIKTRGQQVTLRCSSQSGHNTVSWYQQALGQGPQFIFQYYREEENGRGNFPPRFSGLQFPNYSSELNVNALELDDSALYLCASSPIQQTGGEQFFGPGTRLTVL.

The chain combines TRBV27 with TRBJ2-5; no reliable D call. From germline, CDR1 is MNHEY and CDR2 SMNVEV (reference sequence). The CDR3 has 13 amino acids. V shed 0 bases and J shed 6 bases, with 8 bases lying between them. This CDR3 is CASSLSGWKTQYF. The CDR3 nucleotides are TGTGCCAGCAGTTTATCTGGTTGGAAGACCCAGTACTTC.